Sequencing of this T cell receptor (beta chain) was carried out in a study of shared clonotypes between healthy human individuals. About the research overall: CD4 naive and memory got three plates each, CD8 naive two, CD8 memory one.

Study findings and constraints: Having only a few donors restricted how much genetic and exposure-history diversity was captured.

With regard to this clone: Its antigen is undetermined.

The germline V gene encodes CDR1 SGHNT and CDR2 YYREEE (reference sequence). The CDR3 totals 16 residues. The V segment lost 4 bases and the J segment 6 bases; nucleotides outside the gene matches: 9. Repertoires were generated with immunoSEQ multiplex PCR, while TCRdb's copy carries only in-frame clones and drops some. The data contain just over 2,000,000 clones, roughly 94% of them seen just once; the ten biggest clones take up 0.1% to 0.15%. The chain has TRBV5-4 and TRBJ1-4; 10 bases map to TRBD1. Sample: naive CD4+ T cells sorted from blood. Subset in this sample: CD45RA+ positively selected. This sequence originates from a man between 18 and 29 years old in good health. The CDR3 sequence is CASSRGATGGDEKLFF. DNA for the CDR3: TGTGCCAGCAGCAGGGGGGCGACAGGGGGCGATGAAAAACTGTTTTTT.